The entry that follows covers one T cell receptor (beta chain) sequence. What it binds is not known. Other DNA variants within this sample encode the same CDR3. The treatment here: roughly 19 received Ad26.COV2.S at low or high dose, single or two shots; 5 received placebo; per-sample allocation not given. All samples were drawn on day 63, counting from the first vaccine or placebo injection. These data are taken from a study of Ad26.COV2.S vaccination and SARS-CoV-2 variants. On the study more broadly: The donor belonged to the COV1001 Ad26.COV2.S trial arm. Study outcomes and limitations: The breadth of spike-specific CD8+ and CD4+ T cell responses after vaccination was reportedly substantial.

Assay: immunoSEQ multiplex PCR; the TCRdb copy retains only in-frame clones and omits some. Altogether around 380,000 clones are present, approximately 86% being singletons, with the ten largest covering about 3.6%. The CDR3 runs 12 residues. V gave up 1 base and J gave up 4 bases, with 4 bases separating them. The germline V gene encodes CDR1 MGHRA and CDR2 YSYEKL. The chain has TRBV4-1 and TRBJ1-1; no firm D call. The clonotype comes from a person between 18 and 60 years old who received the Ad26.COV2.S COVID-19 vaccine or a placebo. The input for sequencing was peripheral blood, taken in a trial of Ad26.COV2.S vaccine versus placebo. The CDR3 loop reads CASSQVGTEAFF. CDR3 in DNA: TGCGCCAGCAGCCAAGTGGGCACTGAAGCTTTCTTT.